This paragraph reports one TCR beta chain. The target of this receptor is not known. The data stem from a study of T cells expressing NK-cell markers (dated by TCRdb to the early 2020s). Regarding the study in general: Under ten donors provided sorted CD3+CD56+NKG2C+, CD3+CD56+NKG2C- and CD3+CD56-NKG2C+ T-cell subsets, whose TCR beta-chain repertoires were profiled. Of the eight sequenced donors, seven were found to be HCMV-seropositive and one was found to be HCMV-seronegative. The libraries were sequenced on Illumina HiSeq 2000/2500, MiSeq or NextSeq, producing 2 x 150 bp reads. All eight donors whose samples were sequenced were randomly selected healthy volunteers, three of them men and five women. Paper-wide results and their limitations: Those dominant clonotypes were again the most abundant among CD3+CD56-NKG2C+ cells in a handful of donors, at about 28.3-65%. In several donors, the dominant CD3+CD56+NKG2C+ clonotypes ranked among the top 10 CD8+ clonotypes, making up about 1.0-7.0% of CD8+ T cells. It remained unclear whether the expanded NKG2C-expressing T cell clones were specific for HCMV antigens.

To determine HCMV serostatus, a commercial ELISA kit was used to detect HCMV-specific IgG in serum. Ficoll density gradient centrifugation was used to isolate peripheral blood mononuclear cells from blood. From a lookup of the germline V gene, CDR1 and CDR2 are MDHEN and SYDVKM. The CDR3 runs 15 residues from the cysteine to the phenylalanine. Only the protein sequence is given. Instrument on record: Illumina HiSeq 2000. TCR beta cDNA libraries were made by 5'RACE template switching that added a universal primer site and unique molecular identifiers. cDNA synthesis was primed from the TCR beta constant segment, followed by two successive PCR amplification steps. Concerning the study's data processing: Reads were demultiplexed and grouped by UMI with MIGEC, and clonotypes were assembled and quantified with MiTCR. To exclude erroneous sequences, only TCR cDNA sequences supported by at least two reads were retained. The tcR package was used for downstream repertoire analysis, and clonotypes were matched across fractions by CDR3 nucleotide sequence plus V segment. Antigen specificity was annotated against VDJdb with VDJmatch, allowing one amino acid substitution in CDR3. After the reads were reprocessed by TCRdb, one entry was made per CDR3 protein sequence, with no DNA. The V and J calls follow TCRdb's processing rather than the paper's. Per the sample table, the count is more than 400,000 distinct CDR3 sequences. 7.3% of the sample is in the top ten clones.

This TCR was recovered from a woman aged 18-70 years in good health. This receptor chain uses TRBV28 and TRBJ2-4. Specimen: blood T cells: a sorted CD56 or NKG2C T cell subset, CD4+ or CD8+ T cells, or bulk PBMC T cells (not recorded which). CDR3 sequence: CASSLSAVAKNIQYF.